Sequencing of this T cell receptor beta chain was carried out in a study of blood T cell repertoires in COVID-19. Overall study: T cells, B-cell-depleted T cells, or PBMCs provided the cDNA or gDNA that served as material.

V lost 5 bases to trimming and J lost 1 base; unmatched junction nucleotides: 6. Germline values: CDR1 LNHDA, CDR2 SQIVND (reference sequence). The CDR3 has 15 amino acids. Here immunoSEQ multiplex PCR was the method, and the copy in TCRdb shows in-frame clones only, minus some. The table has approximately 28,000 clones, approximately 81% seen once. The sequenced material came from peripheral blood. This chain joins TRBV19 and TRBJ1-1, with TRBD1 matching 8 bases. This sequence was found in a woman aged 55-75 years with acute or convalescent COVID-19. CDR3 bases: TGTGCCAGTAGTGGGACAGGATCTACGAACACTGAAGCTTTCTTT. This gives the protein CASSGTGSTNTEAFF.